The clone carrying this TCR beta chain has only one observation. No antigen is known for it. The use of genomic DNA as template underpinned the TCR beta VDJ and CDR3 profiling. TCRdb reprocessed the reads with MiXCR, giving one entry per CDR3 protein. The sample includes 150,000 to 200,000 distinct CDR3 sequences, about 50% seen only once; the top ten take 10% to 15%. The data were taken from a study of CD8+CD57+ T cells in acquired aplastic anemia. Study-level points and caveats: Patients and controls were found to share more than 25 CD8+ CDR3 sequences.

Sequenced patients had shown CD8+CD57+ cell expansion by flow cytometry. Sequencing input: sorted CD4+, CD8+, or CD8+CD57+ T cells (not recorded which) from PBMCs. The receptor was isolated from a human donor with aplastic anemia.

The CDR3: CASRTGGVYNEQFF. In DNA, the CDR3 is TGTGCCAGCCGAACGGGGGGGGTATACAATGAGCAGTTCTTC. The chain carries TRBV12-3 or TRBV12-4 and TRBJ2-1; TRBD2 aligns across 8 bases. J lost 4 bases, V lost 8 bases, and 7 bases had no gene match. The CDR3 is 14 residues long.